This entry describes one T cell receptor beta chain. No antigen is known for it. Qualities for individual bases were not recorded, and no much larger clone is one base off. Measured from the cysteine to the phenylalanine, the CDR3 is 17 residues long. CDR3 DNA only is kept here, 51 bases in frame from base 1. CDR1 and CDR2 were assigned from the germline V gene (reference sequence) as LNHNV and YYDKDF. At the junction V is shortened by 1 base and J by 1 base; bases outside the gene matches: 5. The data were taken from a study of blood T cell repertoires in COVID-19 (dated by TCRdb to about 2020). Study-wide context: Collaborator samples came from the United States, Italy and Spain and covered acute and convalescent phases of COVID-19. The prospective study material was composed of cDNA or gDNA derived from T cells, B-cell-depleted T cells, or PBMCs. Deeply sampled blood TCRbeta repertoires from subjects exposed to, actively infected with, or recovered from COVID-19 were included in the dataset. The repertoires were released in a freely available public database intended as a resource for research on the immune response to SARS-CoV-2. Samples were obtained from the ongoing ImmuneRACE study (first 160 participants) and from 1,254 subjects provided by 6 global collaborators. Nearly every sample came with metadata listing a de-identified subject ID, COVID-19 status, age in years and sex. HLA class I and class II types, where available, came from metadata supplied by the sample provider rather than from assay-based typing.

Collaborating institutions collected whole blood in K2EDTA tubes following their own protocols. For TCRbeta analysis, collaborators shipped samples as frozen whole blood, isolated PBMCs, or DNA extracted from either of those sample types. TCRbeta CDR3 regions were amplified from genomic DNA using the immunoSEQ Assay, a bias-controlled multiplex PCR. In the paper's pipeline: Within the assay, amplification of reference gene primers was used to estimate how many nucleated cells each sample contained. To quantify the absolute abundance of each unique TCRbeta CDR3 rearrangement, sequence reads were collapsed and filtered. For each sample, productive Simpson clonality was calculated by taking the square root of Simpson's diversity index across productive rearrangements. Imported from immuneACCESS, the table was reduced by TCRdb to in-frame sequences with V and J called. These copies leave out some clones; in studies compared against another copy, an unresolved V gene accounts for under half, and the cause of the remainder is not known. V and J calls and clone size are as listed in that table; D and trimming were resolved from the DNA. The sample table lists 150,000 to 190,000 clones, around 80% of them with a count of one. Roughly 9.8% of the sample is in the top ten clones.

Results and caveats for the whole study, not just this receptor: The amount of clinical and demographic metadata varied by source and participant and was provided uncurated.

Sample: peripheral blood. The V and J genes are TRBV15 and TRBJ2-5; 11 junctional bases match TRBD1. This TCR was recovered from a woman aged 45 to 65 with acute or convalescent COVID-19. CDR3 loop: CATSRADRGLGQETQYF. The DNA sequence is TGTGCCACCAGCAGAGCGGACAGGGGGCTCGGCCAAGAGACCCAGTACTTC.